These T cell receptor beta chains were read from a single sample in a study of cytomegalovirus exposure and HLA in healthy donors. Sequencing was performed with immunoSEQ multiplex PCR; in TCRdb, only in-frame clones are kept and a portion is missing. Of tens of thousands of clones in the sample, 84% were seen once. Sample: PBMCs. Receptors were obtained from a woman under 30 in good health and CMV-seropositive. CDR3s include the opening cysteine and the closing phenylalanine or tryptophan. D genes are given only for firm matches. Clone size is given for some rows only: seen once, a few or many times, or a class if the clone is expanded.

D	size	V	J	CDR3	DNA
NA	NA	TRBV29-1	TRBJ2-7	CSVEGEKGYEQYF	TGCAGCGTTGAAGGCGAAAAGGGGTACGAGCAGTACTTC
TRBD2	NA	TRBV7-9	TRBJ2-2	CASSSGLASRSGELFF	TGTGCCAGCAGCTCCGGACTAGCGTCGAGGTCCGGGGAGCTGTTTTTT
NA	NA	TRBV19	TRBJ2-2	CASKEQGEAGELFF	TGTGCCAGTAAGGAACAGGGAGAGGCCGGGGAGCTGTTTTTT
TRBD1	few	TRBV6-5	TRBJ1-5	CASSLQGAKDQPQHF	TGTGCCAGCAGTTTACAGGGGGCAAAGGATCAGCCCCAGCATTTT
NA	NA	TRBV7-6	TRBJ2-3	CASSLSAASTDTQYF	TGTGCCAGCAGCTTATCTGCGGCTAGCACAGATACGCAGTATTTT
NA	NA	TRBV4-2	TRBJ2-1	CASSQPGTPNEQFF	TGTGCCAGCAGCCAACCCGGGACTCCCAATGAGCAGTTCTTC
NA	NA	TRBV25-1	TRBJ1-4	CASSDHERGTNEKLFF	TGTGCCAGCAGTGACCATGAGCGGGGGACTAATGAAAAACTGTTTTTT
NA	NA	TRBV5-6	TRBJ1-6	CASSMDRDPDSPLHF	TGTGCCAGCAGCATGGACCGGGATCCTGATTCACCCCTCCACTTT
NA	NA	TRBV9	TRBJ1-5	CASSEGGGNQPQHF	TGTGCCAGCAGCGAGGGGGGGGGCAATCAGCCCCAGCATTTT
TRBD2	NA	TRBV13	TRBJ2-2	CASSPPGLAYTGELFF	TGTGCCAGCAGCCCACCGGGACTAGCCTACACCGGGGAGCTGTTTTTT
NA	NA	TRBV25-1	TRBJ2-2	CASSTGLTGELFF	TGTGCCAGCAGCACAGGATTGACCGGGGAGCTGTTTTTT
NA	NA	TRBV6-4	TRBJ2-7	CASRPTRAEYF	TGTGCCAGCAGGCCTACCCGTGCGGAGTACTTC
NA	once	TRBV7-8	TRBJ1-1	CASSLASGVGTEAFF	TGTGCCAGCAGCTTAGCGTCAGGCGTTGGCACTGAAGCTTTCTTT
NA	few	TRBV29-1	TRBJ2-1	CSVEDLASYNEQFF	TGCAGCGTTGAAGACTTAGCTTCCTACAATGAGCAGTTCTTC
NA	NA	TRBV15	TRBJ2-5	CATSRDQAGRVETQYF	TGTGCCACCAGCAGAGATCAGGCGGGGCGGGTGGAGACCCAGTACTTC
NA	NA	TRBV29-1	TRBJ2-2	CSVLPETGELFF	TGCAGCGTTTTGCCTGAGACCGGGGAGCTGTTTTTT
NA	NA	TRBV5-1	TRBJ1-2	CASSLDGKGYTF	TGCGCCAGCAGCTTGGACGGGAAAGGCTACACCTTC
NA	NA	TRBV2	TRBJ2-2	CASSPSGTNTGELFF	TGTGCCAGCAGTCCTTCAGGGACGAACACCGGGGAGCTGTTTTTT
NA	NA	TRBV6-8	TRBJ2-7	CASRHRVLGYEQYF	TGTGCCAGCAGACACAGGGTATTAGGCTACGAGCAGTACTTC
NA	NA	TRBV25-1	TRBJ2-1	CASREYQEQFF	TGTGCCAGCAGGGAATACCAAGAGCAGTTCTTC
NA	NA	TRBV5-5	TRBJ1-2	CASRGPHGYTF	TGTGCCAGCAGGGGCCCCCATGGCTACACCTTC
TRBD1	NA	TRBV30	TRBJ1-4	CAGRTGKGEKLFF	TGTGCCGGGAGGACAGGGAAGGGTGAAAAACTGTTTTTT
NA	NA	TRBV13	TRBJ2-4	CASCVAGTVNIQYF	TGTGCCAGCTGTGTCGCAGGAACGGTAAACATTCAGTACTTC
TRBD2	NA	TRBV6-1	TRBJ2-3	CASSVQRGLAGGPGDTQYF	TGTGCCAGCAGTGTCCAGAGGGGACTAGCGGGAGGGCCGGGAGATACGCAGTATTTT
TRBD2	NA	TRBV6-1	TRBJ2-7	CASSVSSGSTYEQYF	TGTGCCAGCAGTGTCTCGAGCGGGAGCACCTACGAGCAGTACTTC
TRBD1	NA	TRBV7-2	TRBJ1-2	CASSPYLQGDTGGYTF	TGTGCCAGCAGCCCTTATCTCCAGGGGGATACGGGTGGCTACACCTTC
TRBD2	NA	TRBV4-2	TRBJ2-3	CASSRSPGRDYGRDTQYF	TGTGCCAGCAGCCGATCCCCTGGCCGGGACTATGGTCGTGATACGCAGTATTTT
TRBD2	NA	TRBV11-2	TRBJ2-5	CASSLGGAGGYETQYF	TGTGCCAGCAGCTTAGGGGGAGCGGGGGGGTACGAGACCCAGTACTTC
NA	NA	TRBV11-2	TRBJ1-5	CASSPMYSNQPQHF	TGTGCCAGCAGCCCTATGTATAGCAATCAGCCCCAGCATTTT
NA	NA	TRBV27	TRBJ1-5	CASSASQGSLYSNQPQHF	TGTGCCAGCAGTGCATCGCAGGGATCTCTTTATAGCAATCAGCCCCAGCATTTT
NA	NA	TRBV4-1	TRBJ1-2	CASSNLNTIYGYTF	TGCGCCAGCAGCAACCTCAACACAATCTATGGCTACACCTTC
NA	NA	TRBV7-2	TRBJ1-5	CASSFGGSGNQPQHF	TGTGCCAGCAGCTTCGGGGGGAGTGGCAATCAGCCCCAGCATTTT
NA	once	TRBV5-1	TRBJ2-1	CASSVQVGGSYNEQFF	TGCGCCAGCAGCGTCCAGGTGGGTGGAAGTTACAATGAGCAGTTCTTC
NA	NA	TRBV29-1	TRBJ1-5	CSALREFGQPQHF	TGCAGCGCACTCCGGGAGTTTGGTCAGCCCCAGCATTTT
TRBD1	NA	TRBV5-3	TRBJ2-7	CARSLPGQGIYEQYF	TGTGCCAGAAGCCTACCGGGACAGGGGATCTACGAGCAGTACTTC
NA	NA	TRBV14	TRBJ1-1	CASSRTRNTEAFF	TGTGCCAGCAGCCGGACACGGAACACTGAAGCTTTCTTT
TRBD1	NA	TRBV28	TRBJ2-1	CASPPFGPQGVEDNEQFF	TGTGCCAGCCCCCCATTCGGCCCACAGGGGGTGGAGGACAATGAGCAGTTCTTC
NA	NA	TRBV11-2	TRBJ2-7	CASSLGQGLREQYF	TGTGCCAGCAGCCTGGGCCAGGGGTTGCGGGAGCAGTACTTC
TRBD1	NA	TRBV9	TRBJ1-1	CASSVTGTGDTEAFF	TGTGCCAGCAGCGTCACTGGGACAGGGGACACTGAAGCTTTCTTT
NA	NA	TRBV6-1	TRBJ1-6	CASSESLEQRHNF	TGTGCCAGCAGTGAAAGTCTGGAACAAAGACATAACTTT
NA	NA	TRBV7-8	TRBJ1-4	CASSLGEEKLFF	TGTGCCAGCAGCTTAGGGGAGGAAAAACTGTTTTTT
TRBD2	NA	TRBV27	TRBJ2-1	CASSSRENNEQFF	TGTGCCAGCAGTTCGCGGGAGAACAATGAGCAGTTCTTC
NA	NA	TRBV7-9	TRBJ1-1	CASSPTGHSNTEAFF	TGTGCCAGCAGCCCGACGGGACACTCGAACACTGAAGCTTTCTTT
NA	once	TRBV5-4	TRBJ2-1	CASSFGGSYNEQFF	TGTGCCAGCAGCTTCGGGGGATCCTACAATGAGCAGTTCTTC
NA	few	TRBV6-6	TRBJ2-7	CASSFRSYEQYF	TGTGCCAGCAGTTTCCGCTCCTACGAGCAGTACTTC
TRBD1	NA	TRBV28	TRBJ1-2	CASSTGANNYGYTF	TGTGCCAGCAGTACAGGGGCGAATAACTATGGCTACACCTTC
TRBD1	NA	TRBV29-1	TRBJ2-5	CSVETNRGSFETQYF	TGCAGCGTTGAAACAAACAGGGGTTCGTTTGAGACCCAGTACTTC
NA	few	TRBV6-4	TRBJ1-1	CASRLSRGSTEAFF	TGTGCCAGCAGGCTCAGTAGGGGGTCCACTGAAGCTTTCTTT
NA	NA	TRBV6-5	TRBJ1-2	CASRFDTRSNYGYTF	TGTGCCAGCAGATTTGACACCAGGTCTAACTATGGCTACACCTTC
TRBD1	NA	TRBV6-5	TRBJ2-7	CASTQGQGFYEQYF	TGTGCCAGCACGCAGGGACAGGGATTCTACGAGCAGTACTTC
TRBD1	NA	TRBV19	TRBJ1-5	CASSRTGNIEDQPQHF	TGTGCCAGTAGTAGGACAGGGAACATTGAGGATCAGCCCCAGCATTTT
NA	once	TRBV7-7	TRBJ2-5	CASSLGMEETQYF	TGTGCTAGCAGCTTAGGAATGGAGGAGACCCAGTACTTC
NA	many	TRBV25-1	TRBJ1-1	CASSEVQGNTEAFF	TGTGCCAGCAGTGAGGTCCAGGGAAACACTGAAGCTTTCTTT
TRBD1	NA	TRBV23-1	TRBJ2-1	CASMDRGYEQFF	TGCGCCAGCATGGACAGGGGATATGAGCAGTTCTTC
NA	NA	TRBV9	TRBJ2-7	CASSAGIPYEQYF	TGTGCCAGCAGCGCAGGGATACCCTACGAGCAGTACTTC